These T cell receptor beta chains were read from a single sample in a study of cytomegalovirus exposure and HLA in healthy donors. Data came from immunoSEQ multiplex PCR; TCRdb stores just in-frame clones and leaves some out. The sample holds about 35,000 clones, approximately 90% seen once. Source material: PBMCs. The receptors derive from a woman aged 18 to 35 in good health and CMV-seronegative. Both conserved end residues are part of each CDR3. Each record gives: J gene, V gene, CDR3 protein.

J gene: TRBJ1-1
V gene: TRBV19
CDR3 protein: CASSIGGQGRTFF

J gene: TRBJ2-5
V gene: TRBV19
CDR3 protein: CASSRQRGWGETQYF

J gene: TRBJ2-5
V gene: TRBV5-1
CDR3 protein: CASSFWMGARETQYF

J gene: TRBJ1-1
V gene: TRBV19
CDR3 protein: CASNPQPGVVTEAFF

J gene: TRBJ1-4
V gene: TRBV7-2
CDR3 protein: CASSHRDRNEKLFF

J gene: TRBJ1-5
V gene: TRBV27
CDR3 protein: CASSPAGGSNQPQHF

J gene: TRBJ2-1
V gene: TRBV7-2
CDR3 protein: CASSLAAGGVGYNEQFF

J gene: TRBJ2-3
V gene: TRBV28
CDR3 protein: CASSAGSKTRQYF

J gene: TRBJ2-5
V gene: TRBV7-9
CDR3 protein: CSSSLVGIGGGQETQYF

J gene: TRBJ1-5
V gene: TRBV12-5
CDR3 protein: CASGLETGGGQPQHF

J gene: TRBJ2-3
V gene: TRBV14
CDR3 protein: CASSLKRSGRGDTQYF

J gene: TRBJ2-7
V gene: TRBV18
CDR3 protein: CASSPDRWNLEQYF

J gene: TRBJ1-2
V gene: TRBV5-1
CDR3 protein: CASSSGDRATYGYTF

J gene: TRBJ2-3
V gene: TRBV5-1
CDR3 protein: CASSGAGASTDTQYF

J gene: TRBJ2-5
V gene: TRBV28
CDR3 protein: CASSFGTGLETQYF

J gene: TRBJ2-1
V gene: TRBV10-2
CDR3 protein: CASSDPRLDPWGNEQFF

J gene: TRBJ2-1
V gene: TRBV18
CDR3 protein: CASSLGLGLDEQFF

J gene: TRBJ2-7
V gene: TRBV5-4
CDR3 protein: CASSPTGEGYEQYF

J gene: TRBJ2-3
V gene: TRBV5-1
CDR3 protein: CASSVGTSGRVDTQYF

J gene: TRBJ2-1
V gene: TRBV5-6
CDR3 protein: CASSSGTGINEQFF

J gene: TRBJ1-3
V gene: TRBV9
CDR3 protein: CASSVAVGEPGNTIYF

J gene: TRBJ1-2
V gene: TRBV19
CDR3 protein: CASSTTQGQGTYGYTF

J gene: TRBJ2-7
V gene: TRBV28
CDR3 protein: CASSFSASGSSEQYF

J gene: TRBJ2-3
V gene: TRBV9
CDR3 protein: CASSEGTSGMAQYF

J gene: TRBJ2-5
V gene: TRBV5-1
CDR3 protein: CASSFQGFQETQYF

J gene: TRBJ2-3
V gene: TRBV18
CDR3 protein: CASSPPSVDTQYF

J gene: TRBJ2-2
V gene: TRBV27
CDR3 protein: CASRPSRVRDTGELFF

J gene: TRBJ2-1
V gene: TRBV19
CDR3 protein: CASSVIADFSHNEQFF

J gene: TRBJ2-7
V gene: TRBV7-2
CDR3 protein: CASSLLGHLQEQYF

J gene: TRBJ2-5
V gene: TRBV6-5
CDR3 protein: CASSSPYETQYF

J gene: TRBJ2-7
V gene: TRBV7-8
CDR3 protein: CASSLAGVTYEQYF

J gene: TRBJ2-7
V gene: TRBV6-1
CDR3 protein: CASSGWDKDHEQYF

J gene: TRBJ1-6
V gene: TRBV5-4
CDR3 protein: CASSYLGTEGSPLHF

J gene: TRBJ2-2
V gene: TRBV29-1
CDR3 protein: CSVATLAGDMQHTGELFF

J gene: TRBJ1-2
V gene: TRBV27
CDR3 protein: CASSLGTTGDGYTF

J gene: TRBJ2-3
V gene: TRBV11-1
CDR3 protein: CASSLAPSDTDTQYF

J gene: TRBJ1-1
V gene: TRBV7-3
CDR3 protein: CASSVTGGPMNTEAFF

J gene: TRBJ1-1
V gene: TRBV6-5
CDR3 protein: CASSYRRGLNTEAFF

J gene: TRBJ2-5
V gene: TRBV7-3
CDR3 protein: CASSLSGSAETQYF

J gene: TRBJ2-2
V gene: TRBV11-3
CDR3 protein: CASSLTSGIAGELFF

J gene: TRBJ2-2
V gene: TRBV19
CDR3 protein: CASSRLELATGELFF

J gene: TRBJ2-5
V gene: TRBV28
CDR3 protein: CASSLREMGGETQYF

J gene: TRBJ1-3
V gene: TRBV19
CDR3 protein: CASSSTGGNTIYF

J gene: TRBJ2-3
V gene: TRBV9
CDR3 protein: CASSVGGSGRSDTQYF

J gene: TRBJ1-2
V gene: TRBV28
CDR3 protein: CASSLGLFGRTGDGYTF